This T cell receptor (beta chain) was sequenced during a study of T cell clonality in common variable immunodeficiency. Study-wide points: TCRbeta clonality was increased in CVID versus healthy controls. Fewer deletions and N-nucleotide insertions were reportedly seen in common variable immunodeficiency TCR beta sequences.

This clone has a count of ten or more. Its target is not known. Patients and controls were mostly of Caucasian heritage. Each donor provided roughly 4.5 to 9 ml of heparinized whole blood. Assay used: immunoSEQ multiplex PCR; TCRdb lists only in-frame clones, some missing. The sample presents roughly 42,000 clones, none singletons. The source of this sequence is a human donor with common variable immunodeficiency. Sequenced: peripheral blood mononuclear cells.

The CDR3 DNA, read in part, is TGTGCCTGTACTCAAGAGACC. This encodes CACTQET. In full, the CDR3 is CACTQETQYF. The chain carries TRBV30 and TRBJ2-5; D is unclear. The read falls 3 residues short of the CDR3 end, and the missing part is taken from the germline J gene. With 6 bases removed from V and 2 bases from J, the gap between germline ends came to 4 bases. CDR1 GTSNPN and CDR2 SVGIG come from the germline V gene (reference sequence). CDR3 length: 10 amino acids.